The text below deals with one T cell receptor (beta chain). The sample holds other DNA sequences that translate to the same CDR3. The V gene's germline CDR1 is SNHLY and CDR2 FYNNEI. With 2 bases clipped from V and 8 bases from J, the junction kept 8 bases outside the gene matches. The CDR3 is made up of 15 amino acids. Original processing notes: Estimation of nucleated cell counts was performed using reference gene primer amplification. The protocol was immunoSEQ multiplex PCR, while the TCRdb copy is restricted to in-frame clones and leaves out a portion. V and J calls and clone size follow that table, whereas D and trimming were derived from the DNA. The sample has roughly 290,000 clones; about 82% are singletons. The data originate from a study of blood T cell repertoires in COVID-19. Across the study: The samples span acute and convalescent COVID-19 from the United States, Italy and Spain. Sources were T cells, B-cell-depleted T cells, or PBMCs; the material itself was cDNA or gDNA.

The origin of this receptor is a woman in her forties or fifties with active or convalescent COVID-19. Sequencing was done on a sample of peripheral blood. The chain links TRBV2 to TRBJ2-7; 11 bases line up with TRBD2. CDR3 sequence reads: CASSERRTSGPQQYF. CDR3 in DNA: TGTGCCAGCAGTGAACGAAGGACTAGCGGGCCCCAGCAGTACTTC.